The 24 T cell receptor beta chains below all came from one sample that was sequenced in a study of cytotoxic CD8 clonotypes in ibrutinib-treated CLL (dated by TCRdb to the early 2020s). The receptor library was made with the immunoSEQ multiplex PCR assay. Imported from immuneACCESS, the table was reduced by TCRdb to in-frame sequences with V and J called. These copies leave out some clones; in studies compared against another copy, an unresolved V gene accounts for under half, and the cause of the remainder is not known. For this sample the table gives about 310,000 clones, of which roughly 80% were detected only once. About 6.7% of the sample rests with the top ten. Specimen: PBMCs, collected before ibrutinib treatment. The receptors were sampled from a human donor with chronic lymphocytic leukemia.

The rearrangement uses TRBV4-3 and TRBJ1-1; tentatively, D is TRBD1 (5 bases). The V gene lost 2 bases and the J gene lost 1 base, with 8 bases spanning the gap. Germline CDR1 and CDR2: LGHNA and YSLEER. The CDR3 runs to 14 residues. The CDR3 reads CASSQSTENTEAFF. The CDR3 DNA reads TGCGCCAGCAGCCAATCGACAGAGAACACTGAAGCTTTCTTT.

The V call is TRBV29-1, the J call TRBJ2-7; D unresolved. Trimming shortened V by 0 bases and J by 5 bases, and 8 bases separated the two germline ends. Per germline, CDR1 SQVTM and CDR2 ANQGSEA. The CDR3 sequence is 12 residues long. The CDR3: CSVEEGSDEQYF. In nucleotides, the CDR3 is TGCAGCGTTGAAGAGGGATCGGACGAGCAGTACTTC.

This rearrangement joins TRBV7-9 to TRBJ2-7; D unclear. Trimming took off 4 bases at V and 2 bases at J, with 12 bases between the two ends. Germline V gene data show CDR1 as SEHNR and CDR2 as FQNEAQ (reference sequence). There are 14 residues in the CDR3. The CDR3 DNA is TGTGCCAGCAGCTCAAGCTCTCGCGCCTACGAGCAGTACTTC. Protein sequence: CASSSSSRAYEQYF.

The chain uses TRBV20-1 and TRBJ2-7; the D is unclear. Germline CDR1 reads DFQATT; CDR2 reads SNEGSKA (reference sequence). This CDR3 contains 11 residues. With 3 bases removed from V and 3 bases from J, the gap between germline ends came to 6 bases. In DNA form, the CDR3 reads TGCAGTGCTAGTGAAGGCTACGAGCAGTACTTC. This translates into CSASEGYEQYF.

V is TRBV9 and J is TRBJ2-3; D is possibly TRBD2 (6 bases). The CDR3 has 14 amino acids. The germline V and J ends were trimmed by 2 bases and 2 bases, with 9 bases remaining between them. Germline V CDR1 and CDR2: SGDLS, YYNGEE. The CDR3 loop reads CASSVREYTDTQYF. CDR3 nucleotides: TGTGCCAGCAGCGTGCGGGAATACACAGATACGCAGTATTTT.

This clone was observed a few times. The V call is TRBV7-2, the J call TRBJ2-1; TRBD1 matches at 8 bases. The junction had 3 bases not matched to a gene; V was cut back by 5 bases and J by 3 bases. Per the germline V gene, CDR1 is SGHTA and CDR2 is FQGNSA. This CDR3 is 14 amino acids long. The CDR3 protein is CASSRDRYYNEQFF. DNA of the CDR3: TGTGCCAGCAGCAGGGACAGGTACTACAATGAGCAGTTCTTC.

V gene TRBV19 combines with J gene TRBJ1-2; 8 bases agree with TRBD1. CDR3 length: 14 residues. V trimming: 6 bases; J trimming: 6 bases; junction bases outside the gene matches: 9. From germline, CDR1 is LNHDA and CDR2 SQIVND (reference sequence). CDR3 sequence (DNA): TGTGCCAGTAGCCGGCGGGGACAGGAAGATGGCTACACCTTC. Translation: CASSRRGQEDGYTF.

The V gene is TRBV29-1, the J gene TRBJ2-7; 11 bases match TRBD2. CDR3 length equals 14 residues. Germline V lookup: CDR1 SQVTM, CDR2 ANQGSEA. After removal of 6 bases from V and 3 bases from J, the junction contained 7 bases not matched to a gene. The DNA for the CDR3 is TGCAGCGTCCCAATAGCGGGAGGGCTCTACGAGCAGTACTTC. Protein: CSVPIAGGLYEQYF.

The chain joins TRBV30 to TRBJ2-3; 9 bases are a match to TRBD2. Unmatched junction bases numbered 3, after V lost 0 bases and J lost 2 bases. In germline, CDR1 is GTSNPN, CDR2 SVGIG (reference sequence). The CDR3 loop spans 15 amino acids. The DNA of the CDR3 is TGTGCCTGGAGTGTACTAGCGGGTTTCACAGATACGCAGTATTTT. This encodes CAWSVLAGFTDTQYF.

This chain links TRBV27 with TRBJ1-5, with D tentatively TRBD1 (5 bases). Germline CDR1 is MNHEY and CDR2 is SMNVEV (reference sequence). The length of the CDR3 is 15 residues. The ends were cut back, 3 bases at V and 1 base at J, with 10 bases in the middle. The CDR3 region has the DNA TGTGCCAGCAGTTTCCGGTGGGGGAGCAATCAGCCCCAGCATTTT. As protein: CASSFRWGSNQPQHF.

The chain couples TRBV7-8 to TRBJ2-1; possible D gene TRBD1, 6 bases. Germline lookup yields CDR1 SGHVS and CDR2 FQNEAQ. The CDR3 contains 13 residues. With 4 bases removed from V and 5 bases from J, the gap between germline ends came to 9 bases. The CDR3 coding sequence is TGTGCCAGCAGCTATGGACAGAACAATGAGCAGTTCTTC. It yields the protein CASSYGQNNEQFF.

A few counts support this clone. The CDR3 coding sequence is TGCGCCAGCAGCGGGGAGGCCTGGAGCTCCTACGAGCAGTACTTC. Translating gives CASSGEAWSSYEQYF. The rearrangement uses TRBV4-1 and TRBJ2-7; possibly TRBD2 for D (6 bases). Germline V gene data show CDR1 as MGHRA and CDR2 as YSYEKL. CDR3 length equals 15 residues. V lost 5 bases, J lost 0 bases, and 14 bases lay in between.

This chain uses TRBV7-8 with TRBJ2-7; D assignment may be TRBD1 or TRBD2 (5 bases each). Germline CDR1 SGHVS, CDR2 FQNEAQ. V was trimmed by 1 base and J by 3 bases, leaving 10 bases between them. This CDR3 has 14 residues. The CDR3: CASSLGGDRYEQYF. CDR3 sequence (DNA): TGTGCCAGCAGCTTAGGAGGGGACCGCTACGAGCAGTACTTC.

The chain is built from TRBV7-9 and TRBJ2-1; 10 nucleotides match TRBD2. V lost 1 base to trimming and J lost 13 bases; unmatched junction nucleotides: 7. Per the germline V gene, CDR1 is SEHNR and CDR2 is FQNEAQ (reference sequence). This CDR3 is built from 14 residues. The CDR3 is CASSLGSSGRTQFF. The CDR3 coding sequence is TGTGCCAGCAGCTTAGGCTCTAGCGGGAGAACCCAGTTCTTC.

Worth noting for this clone: This sample includes further DNA sequences coding for the same CDR3. This chain links TRBV19 with TRBJ1-2; the D is unclear. CDR1 is LNHDA and CDR2 is SQIVND in the germline V gene (reference sequence). The CDR3 length is 14 residues. V was trimmed by 1 base and J by 0 bases, leaving 6 bases between them. CDR3 loop: CASSIGRANYGYTF. The CDR3 DNA reads TGTGCCAGTAGTATAGGCAGAGCTAACTATGGCTACACCTTC.

The count of this clone is one. The chain employs TRBV7-6 and TRBJ1-1; 9 positions match TRBD1. Germline values: CDR1 SGHVS, CDR2 FNYEAQ. V shed 2 bases and J 1 base; nucleotides not matched to a gene: 11. This CDR3 has 18 amino acids. CDR3 loop: CASSLSLTGGAGNTEAFF. In DNA, the CDR3 is TGTGCCAGCAGCTTAAGCCTAACAGGGGGCGCGGGGAACACTGAAGCTTTCTTT.

The chain combines TRBV13 with TRBJ2-1, with TRBD2 matching over 12 bases. CDR1 is PRHDT and CDR2 is FYEKMQ in the germline V gene (reference sequence). With V trimmed by 2 bases and J by 4 bases, 9 bases remained unmatched. CDR3 size: 18 residues. Here the CDR3 reads CASSLRPPLAGGYNEQFF. The CDR3 DNA follows: TGTGCCAGCAGCTTACGACCACCTCTAGCGGGAGGGTACAATGAGCAGTTCTTC.

The CDR3 DNA is TGTGCCTGGAATATGGGGGACAGGTTCAATCAGCCCCAGCATTTT. Its protein is CAWNMGDRFNQPQHF. The chain links TRBV30 to TRBJ1-5, with 8 bases matching TRBD1. The germline V gene encodes CDR1 GTSNPN and CDR2 SVGIG (reference sequence). The CDR3 covers 15 residues. The ends lost 4 bases at V and 3 bases at J; junction bases unmatched: 8. The complete variable domain, with remaining parts taken from reference TRBV30 and TRBJ1-5, reads SQTIHQWPATLVQPVGSPLSLECTVEGTSNPNLYWYRQAAGRGLQLLFYSVGIGQISSEVPQNLSASRPQDRQFILSSKKLLLSDSGFYLCAWNMGDRFNQPQHFGDGTRLSIL.

The J gene is TRBJ2-1, the V gene TRBV19, with TRBD2 matching 10 bases. V lost 4 bases, J lost 4 bases, and 4 bases stayed unmatched. Germline lookup yields CDR1 LNHDA and CDR2 SQIVND (reference sequence). The CDR3 is 15 residues long. The CDR3 nucleotides are TGTGCCAGTAGTAAAACTAGCGGGATGTACAATGAGCAGTTCTTC. It specifies CASSKTSGMYNEQFF. Drawing the rest from reference TRBV19 and TRBJ2-1, the complete variable domain is DGGITQSPKYLFRKEGQNVTLSCEQNLNHDAMYWYRQDPGQGLRLIYYSQIVNDFQKGDIAEGYSVSREKKESFPLTVTSAQKNPTAFYLCASSKTSGMYNEQFFGPGTRLTVL.

V gene TRBV4-3 combines with J gene TRBJ2-2; TRBD2 is a possible D gene (6 bases). Germline V gene sequence: CDR1 LGHNA, CDR2 YSLEER. This CDR3 contains 16 residues. Trimming stripped 1 base from V and 2 bases from J, with 11 bases between. In DNA form, the CDR3 reads TGCGCCAGCAGCCAAGGGCCGGGACTTAACACCGGGGAGCTGTTTTTT. It specifies CASSQGPGLNTGELFF.

This chain joins TRBV29-1 and TRBJ2-3; D remains ambiguous. The length of the CDR3 is 12 residues. Germline V CDR1 and CDR2: SQVTM, ANQGSEA. The ends were cut back, 8 bases at V and 3 bases at J, with 12 bases in the middle. The CDR3 DNA follows: TGCAGCTTACGACCCGAAACAGATACGCAGTATTTT. Its translation is CSLRPETDTQYF.

This clone has just a few counts. The chain combines TRBV27 with TRBJ2-7; 8 positions agree with TRBD2. The CDR3 is 15 residues long. The trim removed 6 bases at V and 6 bases at J, leaving 13 bases unmatched. CDR1 MNHEY and CDR2 SMNVEV come from the germline V gene (reference sequence). CDR3 bases: TGTGCCAGCAGCCCGAGCAGGGCGGGAGGAGGCGAGCAGTACTTC. Encoded protein: CASSPSRAGGGEQYF.

The rearrangement links TRBV4-1 to TRBJ2-3; D is ambiguous. The CDR3 spans 15 residues. The ends were cut back, 3 bases at V and 0 bases at J, with 10 bases in the middle. Germline V gives CDR1 MGHRA, CDR2 YSYEKL. CDR3 region: CASSHLYTSTDTQYF. CDR3 nucleotide sequence: TGCGCCAGCAGCCACCTTTATACTAGCACAGATACGCAGTATTTT.

This chain links TRBV11-2 with TRBJ2-5; a weak D match, TRBD1 (6 bases). The CDR3 is 13 residues long. The V end lost 3 bases, the J end lost 5 bases, and 10 bases lay between the germline ends. Germline V CDR1 and CDR2: SGHAT, FQNNGV. The CDR3 sequence is CASSFSGVETQYF. DNA of the CDR3: TGTGCCAGCAGCTTTTCAGGGGTGGAGACCCAGTACTTC.